What follows are 21 T cell receptor beta chains derived from one specimen sequenced in a study of T cells in Graves' hyperthyroidism and ophthalmopathy. There were TCR beta CDR3 regions amplified from RNA transcripts. The HTBI primer set served for first-round RT-PCR of the TCR CDR3. TCRdb independently ran MiXCR on the multiplex PCR reads; one entry per CDR3 protein. The sample contains roughly 710,000 distinct CDR3 sequences, 30% to 40% of which appear only once. The source material was blood. The receptors were gathered from a woman aged 40 to 49 with Graves' hyperthyroidism.

This clonotype came up many times. V gene TRBV12-3 or TRBV12-4 combines with J gene TRBJ1-2; D uncertain. Between the trimmed V and J ends, which lost 2 bases and 8 bases, there was a span of 9 bases. The CDR3 has 12 residues. The CDR3 loop reads CASSLPLQGYTF. CDR3 bases: TGTGCCAGCAGTTTACCTCTCCAGGGCTACACCTTC.

Of note for this clonotype: Its ends do not fully match the called genes, so a read error is possible. The chain joins TRBV7-9 to TRBJ2-2; TRBD2 aligns across 16 bases. The CDR3 spans 17 residues. Germline V gives CDR1 SEHNR, CDR2 FQNEAQ (reference sequence). Written as DNA, the CDR3 is TGTGCCAGCAGCCGGGGACTAGCGGGGGGGAACACCGGGGAGCTGCTTTTT. The encoded protein is CASSRGLAGGNTGELLF.

In the case of this clonotype: The junction departs from the called germline gene at one end, perhaps through a read error. This chain uses TRBV7-6 with TRBJ2-7, with 8 bases lining up with TRBD2. This CDR3 comprises 15 residues. CDR1 SGHVS and CDR2 FNYEAQ come from the germline V gene. CDR3 nucleotide sequence: TGTGCTAGCAGCCCGCGGGCTAGCGGGCCCTACGAGCAGTACTTC. It translates to CASSPRASGPYEQYF.

Concerning this clonotype: This may arise from a read error, as a much more abundant clone is one base away. This chain links TRBV19 with TRBJ1-2; no reliable D call. In germline, CDR1 is LNHDA, CDR2 SQIVND (reference sequence). The CDR3 is made up of 15 amino acids. The CDR3 loop reads CAGSIREGSPYGYTF. The CDR3 nucleotides are TGTGCCGGTAGTATAAGGGAGGGAAGCCCCTATGGCTACACCTTC.

This clonotype has just a few counts. This chain connects TRBV9 to TRBJ1-3; the D is unclear. Germline CDR1 reads SGDLS; CDR2 reads YYNGEE. Deletions cut 6 bases from V and 2 bases from J, with 9 bases between. The CDR3 is 13 residues long. In nucleotides, the CDR3 is TGTGCCAGCACCTCGCACGCTGGAAACACCATATATTTT. Its translation is CASTSHAGNTIYF.

The chain is built from TRBV24-1 and TRBJ2-5; the match to TRBD1 covers 8 bases. The CDR3 contains 14 residues. V gave up 3 bases and J gave up 5 bases; unmatched junction bases: 4. Germline assignment: CDR1 KGHDR and CDR2 SFDVKD. The CDR3 region is CATSDQGAQETQYF. Here the CDR3 DNA reads TGTGCCACCAGTGATCAGGGGGCACAGGAGACCCAGTACTTC.

This clonotype was picked up many times. V is TRBV4-3 and J is TRBJ2-5, with D hard to call. V dropped 2 bases and J dropped 4 bases, with 8 bases sitting between them. This CDR3 has 13 amino acids. CDR1 LGHNA and CDR2 YSLEER come from the germline V gene. CDR3 region: CASSQSSRETQYF. The CDR3 DNA reads as TGCGCCAGCAGCCAATCATCGAGAGAGACCCAGTACTTC.

This CDR3 is CSPRTSYNEQFF. CDR3 sequence (DNA): TGCAGCCCCAGGACCTCTTACAATGAGCAGTTCTTC. The chain carries TRBV29-1 and TRBJ2-1; D gene uncertain. Trimming removed 8 bases from V and 4 bases from J, with 12 bases in between. Per germline, CDR1 SQVTM and CDR2 ANQGSEA. This CDR3 has 12 residues.

This clonotype came up a few times. The CDR3 loop is CASSPYSSGELFF. The CDR3 coding sequence is TGTGCCAGCAGCCCCTACAGCTCCGGGGAGCTGTTTTTT. This chain connects TRBV7-9 to TRBJ2-2; D is undetermined. Germline lookup yields CDR1 SEHNR and CDR2 FQNEAQ (reference sequence). Trimming removed 5 bases at V and 6 bases at J, with 10 bases between. The CDR3 length is 13 residues.

This clonotype was counted many times. The chain couples TRBV7-9 to TRBJ2-5, with D unclear. With 0 bases removed from V and 5 bases from J, the gap between germline ends came to 7 bases. The CDR3 is 13 residues long. Germline CDR1 SEHNR, CDR2 FQNEAQ (reference sequence). The CDR3 nucleotides read TGTGCCAGCAGCTTAGCCCTCCCCGAGACCCAGTACTTC. Amino acid sequence: CASSLALPETQYF.

This clonotype occurred many times. The rearrangement links TRBV5-8 to TRBJ1-5; D not certain. Germline lookup yields CDR1 SGHTS and CDR2 YDEGEE. The CDR3 consists of 13 residues. Trimming shortened V by 3 bases and J by 8 bases, and 12 bases separated the two germline ends. In nucleotides, the CDR3 is TGTGCCAGCAGCTCCCTCGTGGGTGAGCCCCAGCATTTT. Translation gives CASSSLVGEPQHF.

As regards this clonotype: At one of its ends the junction is not consistent with the germline gene, which may arise from a read error. The genes are TRBV10-2 and TRBJ1-5; D unclear. The CDR3 length is 13 residues. The germline gives CDR1 WSHSY, CDR2 SAAADI. Here the CDR3 reads CASSQDSIQPQHF. CDR3 DNA: TGTGCCAGCAGCCAAGATTCAATTCAGCCCCAGCATTTT.

This clonotype was recorded at least ten times. V usage is TRBV11-3 and J usage is TRBJ1-3, with TRBD1 as a possible D gene (6 bases). Germline V gene data show CDR1 as SGHNT and CDR2 as YENEEA. CDR3 size: 15 residues. Trimming removed 4 bases at V and 8 bases at J, with 18 bases between. The CDR3 coding sequence is TGTGCCAGCAGCTCGGGGACAACAAGATCGTACACCATATATTTT. Protein product: CASSSGTTRSYTIYF.

Comment on this clonotype: No DNA is shown, since the ends of the CDR3 on it are uncertain; the CDR3 is the one TCRdb lists. V usage is TRBV10-3 and J usage is TRBJ2-2; TRBD1, the D gene given by the table, was not confirmed from the DNA. CDR1 and CDR2 from the germline V gene are ENHRY and SYGVKD. The CDR3 is 23 amino acids in total, end residues counted. CDR3 residues: CAISEPRAANVLTFGAGTGELFF.

This clonotype was observed a handful of times. This clone may be a read error of a much larger clone one base away. The chain recombines TRBV7-6 with TRBJ2-5, with 7 bases matching TRBD2. The CDR3 totals 13 residues. From germline, CDR1 is SGHVS and CDR2 FNYEAQ. CDR3 in DNA: TGTGCCTGCCCTTTCTGGGGGGGAGAGACCCGGTACTTC. Translating gives CACPFWGGETRYF.

This clonotype came up many times. At one of its ends the junction is not consistent with the germline gene, which may arise from a read error. V and J are TRBV24-1 and TRBJ1-2, with D possibly being TRBD1 (5 bases). CDR1 and CDR2 from the germline V gene are KGHDR and SFDVKD. The CDR3 runs 14 residues. CDR3 amino acids: CATSDFWGGERWAF. DNA of the CDR3: TGTGCCACCAGTGATTTTTGGGGAGGGGAGCGGTGGGCCTTC.

This clonotype was observed at least ten times. V is TRBV7-9 and J is TRBJ1-4, with D hard to call. Trimming took 1 base from V and 4 from J, leaving 10 bases between them. Germline assignment: CDR1 SEHNR and CDR2 FQNEAQ (reference sequence). This CDR3 comprises 15 residues. The CDR3 loop is CASSLGADLNEKLFF. The CDR3 coding sequence is TGTGCCAGCAGCTTAGGGGCAGACCTTAATGAAAAACTGTTTTTT.

This clonotype was detected a few times. The chain joins TRBV5-5 to TRBJ2-7, with 11 bases that match TRBD2. With 6 bases clipped from V and 3 bases from J, the junction kept 8 bases outside the gene matches. Germline loops: CDR1 SGHKS, CDR2 YYEKEE (reference sequence). The CDR3 length is 15 residues. The chain's CDR3 is CASTSGLADFYEQYF. The CDR3 DNA sequence: TGTGCCAGCACCTCGGGACTAGCGGATTTCTACGAGCAGTACTTC.

To note about this clonotype: Given the absence of the conserved phenylalanine or tryptophan at the CDR3 end, a read error is likely. The rearrangement links TRBV6-5 to TRBJ1-1; the match to TRBD1 covers 7 bases. This CDR3 spans 14 amino acids. Germline values: CDR1 MNHEY, CDR2 SVGAGI. In DNA form, the CDR3 reads TGTGCCAGCAGTACGCGGGAAGGGGGCACTAAAGCTTTCCTT. Its protein is CASSTREGGTKAFL.

This clonotype was observed a single time. This chain uses TRBV29-1 with TRBJ2-6, with 11 bases matching TRBD1. V shed 0 bases, J shed 2 bases, and the junction held 3 bases outside the gene matches. Germline V gene lookup returns CDR1 SQVTM and CDR2 ANQGSEA. The CDR3 sequence is 17 residues long. The CDR3 nucleotides read TGCAGCGTTGAAGATCGGGGACAGGGGGCTGGGGCCAACGTCCTGACTTTC. Protein: CSVEDRGQGAGANVLTF.

This clonotype has ten or more counts. The chain combines TRBV4-3 with TRBJ1-5; no reliable D call. The CDR3 has 15 amino acids. With 0 bases removed from V and 7 bases from J, the gap between germline ends came to 13 bases. Looked up from germline, CDR1 is LGHNA and CDR2 is YSLEER. The CDR3 reads CASSQERLSGQPQHF. The CDR3 DNA reads as TGCGCCAGCAGCCAAGAAAGGTTATCGGGCCAGCCCCAGCATTTT.